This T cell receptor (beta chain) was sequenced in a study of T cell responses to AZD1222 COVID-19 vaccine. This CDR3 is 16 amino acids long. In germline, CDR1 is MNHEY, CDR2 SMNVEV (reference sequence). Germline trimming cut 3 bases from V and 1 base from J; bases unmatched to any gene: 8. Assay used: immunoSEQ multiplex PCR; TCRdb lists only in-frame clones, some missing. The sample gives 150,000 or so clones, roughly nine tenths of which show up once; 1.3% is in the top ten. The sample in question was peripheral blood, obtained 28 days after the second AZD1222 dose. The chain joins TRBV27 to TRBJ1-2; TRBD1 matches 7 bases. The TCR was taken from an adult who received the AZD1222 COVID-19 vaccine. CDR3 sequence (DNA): TGTGCCAGCAGTTTTCTCCGGGACAGAGTTAACTATGGCTACACCTTC. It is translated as CASSFLRDRVNYGYTF.